Listed below are T cell receptor beta chains from one sample, sequenced in a study of brain T cells in children with intractable seizures. Some clones are missing from TCRdb's copy, which holds only in-frame ones; the method was immunoSEQ multiplex PCR. The sample has roughly 2,300 clones, around 82% seen once; the top ten hold around 9.6%. The sequencing here drew on resected brain tissue, taken at surgery. Receptors originate from a boy younger than two with hemimegalencephaly and intractable seizures. Each CDR3 is given with its conserved first and last residue. The D gene is left open where the match is weak. Clone size is shown for a subset of rows, as once, few, many or a class of expanded clone.

d_call: TRBD2
j_call: TRBJ2-1
v_call: TRBV7-3
clone_size: once
cdr3_aa: CASSLGAGGYNEQFF
cdr3_nt: TGTGCCAGCAGCTTAGGGGCGGGAGGGTACAATGAGCAGTTCTTC

d_call: NA
j_call: TRBJ1-2
v_call: TRBV20-1
clone_size: NA
cdr3_aa: CSASGPPGVRWGYGYTF
cdr3_nt: TGCAGTGCTAGTGGCCCCCCTGGTGTAAGGTGGGGTTATGGCTACACCTTC

d_call: NA
j_call: TRBJ2-7
v_call: TRBV5-5
clone_size: few
cdr3_aa: CASSPGTYEQYF
cdr3_nt: TGTGCCAGCAGCCCGGGGACCTACGAGCAGTACTTC

d_call: NA
j_call: TRBJ1-4
v_call: TRBV27
clone_size: NA
cdr3_aa: CASRETPRTNEKLFF
cdr3_nt: TGTGCCAGCAGAGAGACCCCGCGCACTAATGAAAAACTGTTTTTT

d_call: NA
j_call: TRBJ1-5
v_call: TRBV27
clone_size: NA
cdr3_aa: CASSPTRTEGADQPQHF
cdr3_nt: TGTGCCAGCAGTCCAACACGGACAGAGGGAGCGGATCAGCCCCAGCATTTT

d_call: TRBD1
j_call: TRBJ1-1
v_call: TRBV29-1
clone_size: NA
cdr3_aa: CSLTGGTEAFF
cdr3_nt: TGCAGCCTCACAGGGGGCACTGAAGCTTTCTTT

d_call: TRBD1
j_call: TRBJ1-2
v_call: TRBV10-3
clone_size: NA
cdr3_aa: CAISVPPRQGAGYGYTF
cdr3_nt: TGTGCCATCAGTGTCCCACCAAGACAGGGGGCTGGATATGGCTACACCTTC

d_call: NA
j_call: TRBJ2-7
v_call: TRBV5-3
clone_size: NA
cdr3_aa: CARTIVGVNYEQYF
cdr3_nt: TGTGCCAGAACCATTGTCGGCGTTAACTACGAGCAGTACTTC

d_call: NA
j_call: TRBJ1-2
v_call: TRBV7-2
clone_size: NA
cdr3_aa: CASSLDNYGYTF
cdr3_nt: TGTGCCAGCAGCTTAGACAACTATGGCTACACCTTC

d_call: NA
j_call: TRBJ1-5
v_call: TRBV6-5
clone_size: once
cdr3_aa: CASSRRVGPNQPQHF
cdr3_nt: TGTGCCAGCAGCCGGAGGGTAGGGCCCAATCAGCCCCAGCATTTT

d_call: TRBD2
j_call: TRBJ2-2
v_call: TRBV27
clone_size: few
cdr3_aa: CASSPGLAGGWTGELFF
cdr3_nt: TGTGCCAGCAGTCCGGGACTAGCGGGAGGCTGGACCGGGGAGCTGTTTTTT

d_call: NA
j_call: TRBJ1-2
v_call: TRBV27
clone_size: NA
cdr3_aa: CASGRTVFYGYTF
cdr3_nt: TGTGCCAGTGGGAGGACAGTTTTTTATGGCTACACCTTC

d_call: NA
j_call: TRBJ1-3
v_call: TRBV28
clone_size: once
cdr3_aa: CASSLGGSSGNTIYF
cdr3_nt: TGTGCCAGCAGTTTAGGAGGGAGCTCTGGAAACACCATATATTTT

d_call: NA
j_call: TRBJ2-7
v_call: TRBV21-1
clone_size: NA
cdr3_aa: CASSPRLAGGRCEQYF
cdr3_nt: TGTGCCAGCAGCCCCCGACTAGCGGGGGGAAGGTGCGAGCAGTACTTC

d_call: TRBD2
j_call: TRBJ2-7
v_call: TRBV6-6
clone_size: NA
cdr3_aa: CASSLAGGLGEQYF
cdr3_nt: TGTGCCAGCAGTTTAGCGGGAGGGTTGGGCGAGCAGTACTTC